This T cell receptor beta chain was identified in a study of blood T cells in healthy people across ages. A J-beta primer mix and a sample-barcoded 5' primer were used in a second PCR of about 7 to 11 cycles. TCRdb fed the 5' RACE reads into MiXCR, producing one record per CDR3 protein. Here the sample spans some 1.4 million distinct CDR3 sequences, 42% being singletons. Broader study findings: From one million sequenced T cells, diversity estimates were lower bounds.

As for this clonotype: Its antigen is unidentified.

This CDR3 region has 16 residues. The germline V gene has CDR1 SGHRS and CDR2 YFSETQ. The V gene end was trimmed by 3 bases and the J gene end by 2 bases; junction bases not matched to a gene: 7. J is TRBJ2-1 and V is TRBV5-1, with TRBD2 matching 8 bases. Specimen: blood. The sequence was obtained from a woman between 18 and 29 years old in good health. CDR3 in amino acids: CASSSYPAGAYNEQFF. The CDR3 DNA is TGCGCCAGCAGCTCCTACCCAGCGGGGGCCTACAATGAGCAGTTCTTC.